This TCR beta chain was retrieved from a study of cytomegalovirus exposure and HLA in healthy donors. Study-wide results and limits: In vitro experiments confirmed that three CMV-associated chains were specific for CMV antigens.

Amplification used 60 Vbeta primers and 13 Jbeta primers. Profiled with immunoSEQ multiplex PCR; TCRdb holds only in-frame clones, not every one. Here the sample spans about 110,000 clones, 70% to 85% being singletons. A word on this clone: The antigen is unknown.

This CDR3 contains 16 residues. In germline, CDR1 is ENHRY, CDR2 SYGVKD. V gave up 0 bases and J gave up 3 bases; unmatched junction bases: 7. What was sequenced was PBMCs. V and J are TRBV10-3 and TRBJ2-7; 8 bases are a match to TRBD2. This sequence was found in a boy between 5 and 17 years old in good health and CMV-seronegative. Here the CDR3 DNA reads TGTGCCATCAGTGAGTCGAAGACTAGCGTGGGCTACGAGCAGTACTTC. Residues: CAISESKTSVGYEQYF.